A selection of T cell receptor beta chains follows, all from one sample in a study of T cells after yellow fever vaccination. TCRdb independently ran MiXCR on the 5' RACE reads; one entry per CDR3 protein. This sample has hundreds of thousands of distinct CDR3 sequences, with 8% to 10% found just once. Here the sequenced sample was PBMCs, taken on the day of the first yellow fever vaccination. These receptors all stem from a young man who received the YFV17D yellow fever vaccine. CDR3s include the opening cysteine and the closing phenylalanine or tryptophan. A D gene is named only where the DNA matches it firmly. Size is omitted from some rows. Given values are once, few, many or a class for expanded clones.

v_gene	abundance	j_gene	d_gene	CDR3aa	CDR3nt
TRBV12-3/TRBV12-4	-	TRBJ2-3	-	CASSLSRVVDTQYF	TGTGCCAGCAGTTTAAGCAGGGTGGTGGATACGCAGTATTTT
TRBV6-5	few	TRBJ1-2	-	CASSYQSVLPYGYTF	TGTGCCAGCAGTTACCAGTCAGTATTACCCTATGGCTACACCTTC
TRBV19	few	TRBJ1-1	-	CASSISTRIPEAFF	TGTGCCAGTAGTATATCCACTCGGATACCTGAAGCTTTCTTT
TRBV6-2/TRBV6-3	-	TRBJ2-4	-	CASTVGGTQNIQYF	TGTGCCAGCACCGTAGGGGGGACCCAAAACATTCAGTACTTC
TRBV15	-	TRBJ2-1	TRBD1	CATRDRDHNEQFF	TGTGCCACTCGGGACAGGGACCACAATGAGCAGTTCTTC
TRBV20-1	few	TRBJ2-7	TRBD1	CSAPRGHEQYF	TGCAGTGCCCCCAGGGGGCACGAGCAGTACTTC
TRBV7-2	many	TRBJ1-2	TRBD1	CASSREGTGSGYTF	TGTGCCAGCAGCCGGGAGGGGACAGGGTCTGGCTACACCTTC
TRBV3-1	few	TRBJ2-7	-	CASSQVPEFNYEQYF	TGTGCCAGCAGCCAGGTTCCGGAATTTAACTACGAGCAGTACTTC
TRBV20-1	many	TRBJ1-2	-	CSARDYGRDYGYTF	TGCAGTGCTAGAGATTACGGCAGGGACTATGGCTACACCTTC
TRBV12-3/TRBV12-4	few	TRBJ2-5	-	CASSLALGGAGEETQYF	TGTGCCAGCAGTTTAGCGCTCGGGGGAGCAGGGGAAGAGACCCAGTACTTC
TRBV20-1	-	TRBJ1-1	-	CSARDLRGTEAFF	TGCAGTGCACGGGACCTCCGGGGAACTGAAGCTTTCTTT
TRBV7-3	many	TRBJ1-2	-	CASSLTGPGEGYTF	TGTGCCAGCAGCTTAACGGGGCCAGGGGAAGGCTACACCTTC
TRBV6-5	many	TRBJ2-7	TRBD1	CASSLTGDHEQYF	TGTGCCAGCAGTTTAACAGGGGACCACGAGCAGTACTTC
TRBV20-1	-	TRBJ1-5	-	CCARDKQYSNQPQHF	TGCTGTGCTAGAGATAAGCAGTATAGCAATCAGCCCCAGCATTTT
TRBV7-6	many	TRBJ1-2	-	CASSSPGGGAYGYTF	TGTGCCAGCAGCTCTCCCGGTGGGGGGGCCTATGGCTACACCTTC
TRBV6-1	-	TRBJ2-1	-	CASSADRHNEQFF	TGTGCCAGCAGCGCCGACAGGCACAATGAGCAGTTCTTC
TRBV19	many	TRBJ2-2	TRBD1	CASSRDRNTGELFF	TGTGCCAGTAGTCGGGACAGAAACACCGGGGAGCTGTTTTTT
TRBV4-1	many	TRBJ1-4	-	CASSQGPGTAEKLFF	TGCGCCAGCAGCCAAGGTCCCGGGACGGCTGAAAAACTGTTTTTT
TRBV18	few	TRBJ1-1	-	CASSPLARLGNTEAFF	TGTGCCAGCTCACCACTCGCGAGGCTAGGGAACACTGAAGCTTTCTTT
TRBV29-1	-	TRBJ1-1	-	CSVRRTVMNTEAFF	TGCAGCGTCCGTCGGACGGTGATGAACACTGAAGCTTTCTTT
TRBV5-4	few	TRBJ2-3	TRBD2	CASSLVLAGGTDTQYF	TGTGCCAGCAGCTTGGTACTAGCGGGGGGCACAGATACGCAGTATTTT
TRBV5-1	-	TRBJ1-2	-	CASSLLVGTSYGYTF	TGCGCCAGCAGCTTGCTTGTAGGTACAAGTTATGGCTACACCTTC
TRBV6-6	many	TRBJ2-5	TRBD1	CASSSTGRETQYF	TGTGCCAGCAGTTCGACAGGGAGAGAGACCCAGTACTTC
TRBV4-1	many	TRBJ2-2	TRBD1	CASSPRAQGGTGELFF	TGCGCCAGCAGCCCGCGGGCACAGGGGGGAACCGGGGAGCTGTTTTTT
TRBV10-3	-	TRBJ2-2	-	CAINGGGEDTGELFF	TGTGCCATCAACGGAGGCGGCGAAGACACCGGGGAGCTGTTTTTT
TRBV6-5	-	TRBJ1-3	-	CASSSVLAGGNTIYF	TGTGCCAGCAGTTCAGTGCTTGCGGGAGGAAACACCATATATTTT
TRBV7-2	many	TRBJ2-3	-	CASSLLGSDTQYF	TGTGCCAGCAGCTTACTAGGTTCAGATACGCAGTATTTT
TRBV20-1	few	TRBJ2-5	TRBD2	CRAGTSDETQYF	TGCAGGGCCGGGACTAGCGACGAGACCCAGTACTTC
TRBV12-3/TRBV12-4	-	TRBJ2-6	-	CASSPTTGSGANVLTF	TGTGCCAGCAGTCCTACCACCGGCTCTGGGGCCAACGTCCTGACTTTC
TRBV20-1	few	TRBJ1-1	-	CSASGQGAWGTEAFF	TGCAGTGCATCCGGGCAGGGTGCGTGGGGCACTGAAGCTTTCTTT
TRBV7-2	-	TRBJ2-3	-	CASSLFPGYTDTQYF	TGTGCCAGCAGCTTATTTCCGGGGTACACAGATACGCAGTATTTT
TRBV4-3	few	TRBJ2-1	-	CASSQDTLVNEQFF	TGCGCCAGCAGCCAAGATACCCTAGTCAATGAGCAGTTCTTC
TRBV12-3/TRBV12-4	-	TRBJ1-6	TRBD1	CASSRDSGWSPLHF	TGTGCCAGCAGTAGGGACAGCGGCTGGTCACCCCTCCACTTT
TRBV4-3	few	TRBJ2-1	-	CASSQGLDYNSYNEQFF	TGCGCCAGCAGCCAAGGACTGGACTACAACTCCTACAATGAGCAGTTCTTC
TRBV5-1	-	TRBJ2-6	-	CASSLATAGANVLTF	TGCGCCAGCAGCTTGGCGACAGCCGGGGCCAACGTCCTGACTTTC
TRBV5-5	-	TRBJ2-1	-	CASSFQSESYNEQFF	TGTGCCAGCAGCTTTCAATCAGAGTCCTACAATGAGCAGTTCTTC
TRBV4-1	-	TRBJ2-3	-	CASSQASRSTDTQYF	TGCGCCAGCAGCCAAGCTAGCAGAAGCACAGATACGCAGTATTTT
TRBV27	few	TRBJ2-7	-	CASTIYEQYF	TGTGCCAGCACCATCTACGAGCAGTACTTC
TRBV7-9	many	TRBJ2-3	TRBD2	CASSPRTSGGATDTQYF	TGTGCCAGCAGCCCTAGGACTAGCGGGGGGGCCACAGATACGCAGTATTTT
TRBV12-3/TRBV12-4	-	TRBJ2-1	-	CASSLAHAFYEQFF	TGTGCCAGCAGTTTAGCGCACGCTTTCTACGAGCAGTTCTTC
TRBV7-3	many	TRBJ1-1	TRBD1	CASSLTGVSTEAFF	TGTGCCAGCAGCCTGACAGGGGTGAGCACTGAAGCTTTCTTT
TRBV5-1	many	TRBJ1-4	-	CASSSGGSNEKLFF	TGCGCCAGCAGTTCGGGGGGGAGTAATGAAAAACTGTTTTTT
TRBV18	few	TRBJ1-3	-	CASSPGTPSGNTIYF	TGTGCCAGCTCACCAGGGACACCCTCTGGAAACACCATATATTTT
TRBV23-1	-	TRBJ1-2	-	CASSHLDGYTF	TGCGCCAGCAGTCACTTGGATGGCTACACCTTC
TRBV7-2	few	TRBJ1-2	-	CASSNSRGNYGYTF	TGTGCCAGCAGCAACAGTAGGGGTAACTATGGCTACACCTTC
TRBV24-1	-	TRBJ2-2	-	CATSGSRGDSTGELFF	TGTGCCACCAGTGGGAGCAGGGGAGACTCCACCGGGGAGCTGTTTTTT
TRBV4-1	-	TRBJ2-5	-	CASSRLQGGSSETQYF	TGCGCCAGCAGCCGACTACAGGGTGGTAGCTCGGAGACCCAGTACTTC
TRBV7-2	-	TRBJ2-5	TRBD2	CASSASGGPQETQYF	TGTGCCAGCAGTGCTAGCGGGGGACCCCAAGAGACCCAGTACTTC
TRBV4-1	few	TRBJ2-7	-	CASSQDPPFYEQYF	TGCGCCAGCAGCCAAGACCCTCCCTTCTACGAGCAGTACTTC
TRBV4-2	few	TRBJ2-5	-	CASREGGSPTQYF	TGTGCCAGCAGGGAAGGGGGGTCCCCGACCCAGTACTTC
TRBV6-5	-	TRBJ1-5	-	CASSHQLRGANQPQHF	TGTGCCAGCAGTCACCAACTAAGGGGTGCCAATCAGCCCCAGCATTTT
TRBV29-1	few	TRBJ1-1	TRBD1	CSAEGGPGTEAFF	TGCAGCGCCGAAGGGGGCCCTGGGACTGAAGCTTTCTTT
TRBV4-1	many	TRBJ2-4	-	CASSQFVAGAKNIQYF	TGCGCCAGCAGCCAATTCGTCGCGGGCGCCAAAAACATTCAGTACTTC
TRBV7-2	few	TRBJ2-5	-	CASSASGRLTETQYF	TGTGCCAGCAGCGCATCAGGGAGGTTAACAGAGACCCAGTACTTC
TRBV6-1	-	TRBJ1-2	TRBD1	CASSPGQGGKGYTF	TGTGCCAGCAGTCCCGGACAGGGCGGAAAAGGCTACACCTTC
TRBV19	few	TRBJ2-7	TRBD1	CASSIRQGAVEQYF	TGTGCCAGTAGTATAAGGCAGGGGGCGGTCGAGCAGTACTTC
TRBV29-1	few	TRBJ1-1	-	CSVKIHENTEAFF	TGCAGCGTAAAAATTCACGAGAACACTGAAGCTTTCTTT
TRBV11-2	-	TRBJ1-1	TRBD1	CASSLATGGTEAFF	TGTGCCAGCAGCTTAGCGACAGGGGGAACTGAAGCTTTCTTT
TRBV5-1	many	TRBJ1-1	-	CASSLGPLNTEAFF	TGCGCCAGCAGCTTGGGACCTCTCAACACTGAAGCTTTCTTT
TRBV6-5	many	TRBJ2-1	TRBD2	CASSLAGGLRYNEQFF	TGTGCCAGCAGTTTAGCGGGGGGGCTGAGGTACAATGAGCAGTTCTTC